This T cell receptor (beta chain) was captured in a study of vaccination effects on CD4 cells after COVID-19. Prior to sequencing, the ViraFEST assay stimulated PBMC with viral peptide pools, which expanded the antigen-specific CD4+ T cells. Culturing for around eleven days preceded CD4+ T cell isolation. Among the vaccine recipients, none had a prior SARS-CoV-2 infection, and nucleocapsid antibodies were negative. With respect to this clone: Its antigen is undetermined.

Method: immunoSEQ multiplex PCR; TCRdb's copy keeps in-frame clones and lacks some. The profile shows roughly 30,000 clones, around 78% of them singletons. Germline CDR1 reads SGDLS; CDR2 reads YYNGEE. V lost 5 bases, J lost 1 base, and 21 bases lay in between. The CDR3 has 18 residues. Source: CD4+ T cells from PBMCs cultured with HCoV-OC43 spike peptides, taken before COVID-19 vaccination. The subset was: HCoV-OC43 spike overlapping peptide pool stimulation. This receptor was taken from a human donor who received a COVID-19 vaccine. The V gene is TRBV9, the J gene TRBJ2-2; weak D call: TRBD1 (6 bases). The CDR3 is CASRNPGVGHRNTGELFF. The CDR3 bases are TGTGCCAGCAGGAACCCAGGGGTCGGACATAGGAACACCGGGGAGCTGTTTTTT.